Below, 18 T cell receptor beta chains from the same sample are listed, as sequenced in a study of cytomegalovirus exposure and HLA in healthy donors. Primers: 60 Vbeta forward and 13 Jbeta reverse. The assay was immunoSEQ multiplex PCR, and TCRdb's table has in-frame clones only and misses some. The sample includes approximately 140,000 clones, 75% to 85% seen only once; the top ten take approximately 2.5%. The sequencing sample was made of PBMCs. These receptors were taken from a man aged 50-60 years in good health and CMV-seronegative.

This clone was seen only once. The rearrangement uses TRBV30 and TRBJ2-2, with TRBD1 matching over 7 bases. V was pared by 4 bases and J by 1 base, with 3 bases of the junction left unmatched. The CDR3 has 14 residues. The V gene's germline CDR1 is GTSNPN and CDR2 SVGIG (reference sequence). This CDR3 reads CAWKGARNTGELFF. The CDR3 nucleotides read TGTGCCTGGAAGGGGGCTCGGAACACCGGGGAGCTGTTTTTT.

The chain carries TRBV29-1 and TRBJ2-3, with D perhaps TRBD2 (7 bases). V lost 7 bases and J lost 6, with 23 bases in between. Germline loops: CDR1 SQVTM, CDR2 ANQGSEA. CDR3 size: 15 residues. The chain's CDR3 is CSAGSGRGRGDTQYF. The CDR3 nucleotides read TGCAGCGCCGGTTCAGGGCGGGGGAGGGGGGATACGCAGTATTTT.

This sequence joins TRBV4-2 and TRBJ2-1, with TRBD2 matching 7 bases. Trimming at V came to 1 base and at J to 0 bases, leaving 6 bases not matched to a gene. Per the germline V gene, CDR1 is LGHNA and CDR2 is YNFKEQ. This CDR3 region has 17 residues. The CDR3 DNA follows: TGTGCCAGCAGCCAAGGGGCTAGCGGTGGCTCCTACAATGAGCAGTTCTTC. This gives the protein CASSQGASGGSYNEQFF.

This clone was seen only a few times. V gene TRBV4-1 combines with J gene TRBJ1-2; TRBD1 matches 7 bases. This CDR3 has 16 residues. Germline CDR1 MGHRA, CDR2 YSYEKL. V dropped 3 bases and J dropped 2; count of bases not matched to a gene: 9. CDR3 residues: CASSQRGPAPNYGYTF. The CDR3 bases are TGCGCCAGCAGCCAGAGGGGGCCAGCTCCAAACTATGGCTACACCTTC.

This chain links TRBV10-3 with TRBJ1-5, with a tentative D call TRBD1 (6 bases). This CDR3 spans 14 amino acids. Trimming left V 4 bases short and J 7 bases short, with 14 bases between. Germline loops: CDR1 ENHRY, CDR2 SYGVKD. This chain's CDR3 is CAISVTGPDQPQHF. The DNA for the CDR3 is TGTGCCATCAGTGTTACAGGGCCCGACCAGCCCCAGCATTTT.

The chain is built from TRBV19 and TRBJ2-3; 15 bases match TRBD2. The CDR3 sequence is 18 residues long. With 6 bases clipped from V and 0 bases from J, the junction kept 7 bases outside the gene matches. Germline V CDR1 and CDR2: LNHDA, SQIVND (reference sequence). The CDR3 sequence is CASSQRGTSGGSTDTQYF. The DNA of the CDR3 is TGTGCCAGTAGCCAGAGGGGGACTAGCGGGGGGAGCACAGATACGCAGTATTTT.

The chain employs TRBV7-9 and TRBJ2-3; weak D call: TRBD2 (5 bases). CDR1 and CDR2 from the germline V gene are SEHNR and FQNEAQ (reference sequence). This CDR3 spans 15 amino acids. V was clipped by 1 base and J by 5 bases, with 13 bases between them. CDR3 amino acids: CASSLEGPEGDTQYF. CDR3 DNA sequence: TGTGCCAGCAGCTTAGAAGGCCCTGAGGGAGATACGCAGTATTTT.

V usage is TRBV2 and J usage is TRBJ1-5, with D perhaps TRBD1 (5 bases). The CDR3 length is 13 residues. Per the germline V gene, CDR1 is SNHLY and CDR2 is FYNNEI. V dropped 7 bases and J dropped 4 bases, with 11 bases sitting between them. CDR3 amino acids: CASMPEGNQPQHF. In DNA form, the CDR3 reads TGTGCCAGCATGCCGGAGGGGAATCAGCCCCAGCATTTT.

The CDR3 region is CAISDDRGSTEAFF. The CDR3 DNA is TGTGCCATCAGTGATGACAGGGGGTCGACTGAAGCTTTCTTT. This chain links TRBV10-3 with TRBJ1-1; 9 nucleotides match TRBD1. In germline, CDR1 is ENHRY, CDR2 SYGVKD. J was trimmed by 5 bases and V by 3 bases; bases with no gene match: 4. This CDR3 is built from 14 residues.

A single count supports this clone. V gene TRBV6-6 combines with J gene TRBJ1-3; D gene ambiguous. The V gene's germline CDR1 is MNHNY and CDR2 SVGAGI (reference sequence). Trimming removed 4 bases at V and 8 bases at J, with 9 bases between. CDR3 size: 12 residues. This CDR3 reads CASSSIADTIYF. CDR3 coding DNA: TGTGCCAGCAGTTCCATTGCAGACACCATATATTTT.

CDR3 in DNA: TGCGCCAGCAGCAAGGGACAGGCCGACTACGAGCAGTACTTC. This gives the protein CASSKGQADYEQYF. The chain carries TRBV4-3 and TRBJ2-7; 8 bases are shared with TRBD1. Per the germline V gene, CDR1 is LGHNA and CDR2 is YSLEER. Unmatched junction bases numbered 6, after V lost 5 bases and J lost 3 bases. The CDR3 totals 14 residues.

The V and J genes are TRBV6-4 and TRBJ1-6; D is uncertain. The V end lost 2 bases, the J end lost 6 bases, and 8 bases lay between the germline ends. The CDR3 is made up of 14 amino acids. CDR1 and CDR2 (germline): MRHNA, SNTAGT. In nucleotides, the CDR3 is TGTGCCAGCAGTGACGGCGGAATTAATTCACCCCTCCACTTT. This gives the protein CASSDGGINSPLHF.

This rearrangement joins TRBV29-1 to TRBJ1-2; 8 bases match TRBD1. The CDR3 has 13 amino acids. Germline V gene sequence: CDR1 SQVTM, CDR2 ANQGSEA. V gave up 7 bases and J gave up 3 bases; unmatched junction bases: 7. The CDR3 protein is CSASTGQDYGYTF. For the CDR3, the DNA is TGCAGCGCCTCCACGGGACAGGACTATGGCTACACCTTC.

The J gene is TRBJ1-2, the V gene TRBV2, with a possible D match to TRBD1 (6 bases). Germline V gene sequence: CDR1 SNHLY, CDR2 FYNNEI. This CDR3 has 13 residues. V was cut by 10 bases and J by 5 bases, with 17 bases left in between. CDR3 coding DNA: TGTGCCACCCGCTTGGACAGAAATTATGGCTACACCTTC. Protein product: CATRLDRNYGYTF.

This sequence joins TRBV5-1 and TRBJ2-5, with 7 bases identical to TRBD1. The CDR3 runs to 16 residues. V lost 0 bases and J lost 2; bases outside the gene matches: 7. Germline V gives CDR1 SGHRS, CDR2 YFSETQ. In DNA, the CDR3 is TGCGCCAGCAGCTTGGGGCCGGGACAGACACAAGAGACCCAGTACTTC. Its protein is CASSLGPGQTQETQYF.

This chain links TRBV7-9 with TRBJ1-5; no firm D call. The CDR3 contains 12 residues. Germline-derived CDR1 and CDR2 are SEHNR and FQNEAQ (reference sequence). With 3 bases removed from V and 7 bases from J, the gap between germline ends came to 7 bases. The CDR3 bases are TGTGCCAGCAGCTTCGGGGAACAGCCCCAGCATTTT. This codes for CASSFGEQPQHF.

The rearrangement uses TRBV19 and TRBJ1-5; 8 nucleotides agree with TRBD1. CDR3 length: 16 residues. J lost 3 bases, V lost 10 bases, and 14 bases had no gene match. CDR1 is LNHDA and CDR2 is SQIVND in the germline V gene (reference sequence). In nucleotides, the CDR3 is TGTGCCACCCAGAGGGAAGGACAGGGCTTCAATCAGCCCCAGCATTTT. Its translation is CATQREGQGFNQPQHF.

This chain connects TRBV2 to TRBJ2-5; D is undetermined. The CDR3 loop spans 11 amino acids. The V and J ends lost 3 bases and 5 bases respectively, with 4 bases between them. Germline V gene lookup returns CDR1 SNHLY and CDR2 FYNNEI. CDR3 in DNA: TGTGCCAGCAGTGAGTCTGAGACCCAGTACTTC. Translating gives CASSESETQYF.